These 21 T cell receptor beta chains came from one sample sequenced in a study of OX40 agonist ivuxolimab in advanced cancers. Assay used: immunoSEQ multiplex PCR; TCRdb lists only in-frame clones, some missing. Of roughly 56,000 clones listed, around 83% are singletons. The specimen was CD4+ or CD8+ T cells sorted from blood, collected in a trial of the OX40 agonist ivuxolimab. These receptors all come from an adult with an advanced solid tumor such as melanoma, head and neck, liver or kidney cancer.

This clone was picked up a small number of times. The chain is built from TRBV10-3 and TRBJ2-1; D may be TRBD2 (6 bases). The germline V gene encodes CDR1 ENHRY and CDR2 SYGVKD. Between the trimmed V and J ends, which lost 9 bases and 6 bases, there was a span of 18 bases. The CDR3 loop spans 14 amino acids. CDR3: CAISWTEEGNEQFF. The CDR3 DNA is TGTGCCATTAGCTGGACGGAGGAGGGCAATGAGCAGTTCTTC.

The chain has TRBV18 and TRBJ2-6; D tentatively fits TRBD1 or TRBD2 (5 bases each). V was shortened by 5 bases and J by 0 bases, with 20 bases between the two germline ends. This CDR3 has 19 residues. Germline CDR1 reads KGHSH; CDR2 reads LQKENI. The CDR3 sequence is CASSGPGPLRDSGANVLTF. The CDR3 nucleotides read TGTGCCAGCTCAGGACCGGGACCGCTTCGCGACTCTGGGGCCAACGTCCTGACTTTC.

The chain links TRBV5-5 to TRBJ2-2, with D perhaps matching TRBD1 (6 bases). V was shortened by 4 bases and J by 5 bases, with 9 bases between the two germline ends. Germline V gene data show CDR1 as SGHKS and CDR2 as YYEKEE (reference sequence). The CDR3 length is 13 residues. CDR3 loop: CASSIGQTGELFF. The CDR3 DNA reads TGTGCCAGCAGCATCGGACAGACCGGGGAGCTGTTTTTT.

This clone was seen only once. The chain joins TRBV2 to TRBJ2-5, with D unresolved. Trimming removed 5 bases at V and 2 bases at J, with 12 bases between. This CDR3 has 14 amino acids. Germline loops: CDR1 SNHLY, CDR2 FYNNEI. The CDR3 coding sequence is TGTGCCAGCAGTCCTAGACGGATACAAGAGACCCAGTACTTC. It translates to CASSPRRIQETQYF. Looking up the rest from reference TRBV2 and TRBJ2-5 gives the full variable domain: EPEVTQTPSHQVTQMGQEVILRCVPISNHLYFYWYRQILGQKVEFLVSFYNNEISEKSEIFDDQFSVERPDGSNFTLKIRSTKLEDSAMYFCASSPRRIQETQYFGPGTRLLVL.

This chain links TRBV6-5 with TRBJ2-3; D might be TRBD1 or TRBD2, each matching 5 bases. V gave up 5 bases and J gave up 1 base, with 10 bases separating them. The CDR3 is 14 amino acids. Germline assignment: CDR1 MNHEY and CDR2 SVGAGI. CDR3 sequence reads: CASSRTGRTDTQYF. Here the CDR3 DNA reads TGTGCCAGCAGTCGGACGGGACGCACAGATACGCAGTATTTT.

The V gene is TRBV27, the J gene TRBJ1-1; 9 bases fit TRBD1. The junction had 11 bases not matched to a gene; V was cut back by 5 bases and J by 10 bases. The CDR3 has 14 residues. Germline V gives CDR1 MNHEY, CDR2 SMNVEV (reference sequence). In DNA form, the CDR3 reads TGTGCCAGCAGTCCCTCCTGGGGACAGGGAGGAGCTTTCTTT. This gives the protein CASSPSWGQGGAFF.

The chain links TRBV28 to TRBJ2-1; tentatively, D is TRBD1 (5 bases). The germline gives CDR1 MDHEN, CDR2 SYDVKM. This CDR3 comprises 16 residues. The ends were cut back, 7 bases at V and 4 bases at J, with 20 bases in the middle. The CDR3 is CASNRKVRFKYNEQFF. The CDR3 DNA sequence: TGTGCCAGCAACAGGAAAGTAAGGTTTAAATACAATGAGCAGTTCTTC.

This chain links TRBV10-2 with TRBJ2-5, with D possibly being TRBD2 (6 bases). V was clipped by 6 bases and J by 2 bases, with 19 bases between them. The CDR3 runs 16 residues. Germline V gene sequence: CDR1 WSHSY, CDR2 SAAADI. The DNA for the CDR3 is TGCGCCAGCAGCGAAGGCCCCCGGCGGGGTCAAGAGACCCAGTACTTC. Its protein is CASSEGPRRGQETQYF.

This sequence joins TRBV5-4 and TRBJ1-1, with 10 positions matching TRBD1. Germline assignment: CDR1 SGHNT and CDR2 YYREEE (reference sequence). With 3 bases clipped from V and 6 bases from J, the junction kept 8 bases outside the gene matches. CDR3 size: 15 residues. The CDR3 region is CASSSGQGEFAEAFF. CDR3 in DNA: TGTGCCAGCAGCTCAGGACAGGGGGAATTCGCTGAAGCTTTCTTT.

This chain uses TRBV28 with TRBJ1-1, with D unclear. The length of the CDR3 is 12 residues. V shed 11 bases and J shed 7 bases, with 17 bases lying between them. In germline, CDR1 is MDHEN, CDR2 SYDVKM. The CDR3 DNA is TGTGCCGCATGGGAGCGGCCGATTGAAGCTTTCTTT. It encodes CAAWERPIEAFF.

The chain has TRBV4-1 and TRBJ2-5; D remains unclear. Germline-derived CDR1 and CDR2 are MGHRA and YSYEKL. Trimming stripped 1 base from V and 4 bases from J, with 13 bases between. This CDR3 has 15 residues. This CDR3 reads CASSQAWVETETQYF. The CDR3, as DNA: TGCGCCAGCAGCCAAGCGTGGGTAGAGACAGAGACCCAGTACTTC.

The J gene is TRBJ1-1, the V gene TRBV5-8; D is undetermined. The CDR3 extends over 14 amino acids. CDR1 SGHTS and CDR2 YDEGEE come from the germline V gene. V was clipped by 3 bases and J by 1 base, with 10 bases between them. CDR3 coding DNA: TGTGCCAGCAGCTCTCGACCGTCGAACACTGAAGCTTTCTTT. This sequence encodes CASSSRPSNTEAFF.

In regard to this clone: One junction end does not reproduce the germline sequence, and a read error may be involved. The V gene is TRBV19, the J gene TRBJ2-7; TRBD2 aligns across 10 bases. Germline CDR1 LNHDA, CDR2 SQIVND (reference sequence). The CDR3 has 15 amino acids. The chain's CDR3 is CASGIGTSAEHEQYF. CDR3 in DNA: TGTGCCAGTGGTATCGGGACTAGCGCCGAACACGAGCAGTACTTC.

The chain links TRBV2 to TRBJ1-2; a possible D gene is TRBD1 (6 bases). Germline V gene lookup returns CDR1 SNHLY and CDR2 FYNNEI. The CDR3 is 14 amino acids. V lost 6 bases, J lost 7 bases, and 18 bases lay in between. CDR3 region: CASSGGQNLSGYTF. The DNA for the CDR3 is TGTGCCAGCAGCGGGGGGCAGAACCTAAGTGGCTACACCTTC. The variable domain in full, completed from reference TRBV2 and TRBJ1-2, reads EPEVTQTPSHQVTQMGQEVILRCVPISNHLYFYWYRQILGQKVEFLVSFYNNEISEKSEIFDDQFSVERPDGSNFTLKIRSTKLEDSAMYFCASSGGQNLSGYTFGSGTRLTVV.

The chain recombines TRBV4-1 with TRBJ2-7; possibly TRBD1 or TRBD2 for D (5 bases each). From germline, CDR1 is MGHRA and CDR2 YSYEKL. V gave up 5 bases and J gave up 4 bases, with 12 bases separating them. This CDR3 has 13 amino acids. CDR3 loop: CASSEGRNYEQYF. For the CDR3, the DNA is TGCGCCAGCAGCGAGGGACGGAATTACGAGCAGTACTTC.

The genes are TRBV29-1 and TRBJ2-7, with 7 bases matching TRBD1. The J segment lost 7 bases and the V segment lost 6 bases, leaving 15 bases of the junction unmatched. CDR3 length equals 14 residues. From germline, CDR1 is SQVTM and CDR2 ANQGSEA. CDR3: CSVELTGPRKEQYF. The CDR3 bases are TGCAGCGTCGAGTTGACAGGGCCAAGGAAAGAGCAGTACTTC.

The J gene is TRBJ1-4, the V gene TRBV7-8; no clear D gene. From germline, CDR1 is SGHVS and CDR2 FQNEAQ. The V and J ends lost 2 bases and 0 bases respectively, with 13 bases between them. The length of the CDR3 is 17 residues. CDR3 region: CASSLNRRASTNEKLFF. CDR3 DNA: TGTGCCAGCAGCTTAAATAGACGAGCGTCAACTAATGAAAAACTGTTTTTT.

This chain uses TRBV10-1 with TRBJ2-3; 10 bases are shared with TRBD2. Looked up from germline, CDR1 is WNHNN and CDR2 is SYGVQD (reference sequence). J was trimmed by 0 bases and V by 3 bases; bases with no gene match: 3. The CDR3 contains 16 residues. In nucleotides, the CDR3 is TGCGCCAGCAGTGAAACTAGCGGGACCAGCACAGATACGCAGTATTTT. Amino acid sequence: CASSETSGTSTDTQYF.

The genes are TRBV5-1 and TRBJ2-2; D not certain. Germline V gives CDR1 SGHRS, CDR2 YFSETQ. Trimming pared 0 bases from V and 5 bases from J, leaving 5 bases between. CDR3 size: 13 residues. CDR3 in DNA: TGCGCCAGCAGCTTGGAAGGGACCGGGGAGCTGTTTTTT. This translates into CASSLEGTGELFF.

This clone has just one count. The CDR3 loop reads CASSLNNRLYGYTF. Here the CDR3 DNA reads TGTGCCAGCAGCTTAAATAACAGACTCTATGGCTACACCTTC. This chain uses TRBV7-9 with TRBJ1-2; D remains unclear. CDR1 and CDR2 from the germline V gene are SEHNR and FQNEAQ (reference sequence). The CDR3 runs 14 residues. V gave up 2 bases and J gave up 4 bases, with 11 bases separating them.

This chain uses TRBV28 with TRBJ1-2; TRBD1 aligns across 7 bases. The V segment lost 6 bases and the J segment 4 bases; nucleotides outside the gene matches: 11. The germline CDR1 and CDR2 sequences are MDHEN and SYDVKM. This CDR3 comprises 15 residues. CDR3 sequence: CASRPLRGTAYGYTF. The CDR3 DNA reads TGTGCCAGCAGACCACTTAGAGGGACAGCCTATGGCTACACCTTC.